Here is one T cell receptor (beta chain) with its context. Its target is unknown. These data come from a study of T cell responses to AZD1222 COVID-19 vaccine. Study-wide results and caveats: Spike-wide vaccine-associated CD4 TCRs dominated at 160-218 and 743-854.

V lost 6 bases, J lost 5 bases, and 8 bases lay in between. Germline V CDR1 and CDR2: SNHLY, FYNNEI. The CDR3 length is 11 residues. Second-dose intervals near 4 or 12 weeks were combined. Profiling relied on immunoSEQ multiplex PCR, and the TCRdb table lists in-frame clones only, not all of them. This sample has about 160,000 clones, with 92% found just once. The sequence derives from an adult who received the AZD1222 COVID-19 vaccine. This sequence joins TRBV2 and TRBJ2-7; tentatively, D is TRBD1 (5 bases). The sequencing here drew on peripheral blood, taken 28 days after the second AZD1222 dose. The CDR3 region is CASRDTNEQYF. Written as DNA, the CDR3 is TGTGCCAGCAGGGACACAAACGAGCAGTACTTC.